Given below is one T cell receptor (beta chain) in context. Its antigen remains unknown. The record originates from a study of blood T cells in healthy people across ages. Study findings and constraints: Not knowing donor CMV status may have confounded expanded clonotype changes.

The use of a sample-barcoded 5' primer and a J-beta primer mix characterized a second PCR of about 7 to 12 cycles. Each CDR3 protein gets one entry after TCRdb re-called the 5' RACE reads with MiXCR. The sample contains hundreds of thousands of distinct CDR3 sequences, around 48% of which appear only once. Peripheral blood was drawn, 7.5 to 10 milliliters per donor. At least 6 million PBMCs were isolated per sample. CDR3 length equals 14 residues. Germline V gene lookup returns CDR1 MGHDK and CDR2 SYGVNS. Trimming cost V 6 bases and J 6 bases, with 17 bases left between them. The sequenced sample consisted of blood. This rearrangement joins TRBV25-1 to TRBJ1-1; the D gene is possibly TRBD1 (5 bases). The source is a man older than 75 in good health. The CDR3 DNA reads TGTGCCAGCAGATTACAGGTCCTCAGGTCTGAAGCTTTCTTT. Amino acid sequence: CASRLQVLRSEAFF.